Sequencing of this TCR beta chain was carried out in a study of T cell responses to AZD1222 COVID-19 vaccine. The V end was cut by 3 bases, the J end by 8 bases, with 11 bases between. The CDR3 is 13 residues long. The germline V gene encodes CDR1 WNHNN and CDR2 SYGVQD (reference sequence). TCRdb's copy holds only in-frame clones and misses some; the assay was immunoSEQ multiplex PCR. The table includes approximately 150,000 clones, more than 85% detected once. The receptor's source is an adult who received the AZD1222 COVID-19 vaccine. This sample comprised peripheral blood, obtained 28 days after the second AZD1222 dose. V gene TRBV10-1 combines with J gene TRBJ2-1; D is unclear. CDR3 amino acids: CASSDPPLDEQFF. CDR3 nucleotides: TGCGCCAGCAGTGACCCCCCCCTCGATGAGCAGTTCTTC.